Listed below are T cell receptor beta chains from one sample, sequenced in a study of blood T cell repertoires in COVID-19. TCRdb's table, derived via immunoSEQ multiplex PCR, lists solely in-frame clones and lacks some. Found here are roughly 200,000 clones, around 85% of them singletons; the top ten hold more than 2.5%. Source material: peripheral blood. Receptors originate from a man in his 60s with acute or convalescent COVID-19. Each CDR3 is given with its conserved first and last residue. A D gene is named only where the DNA matches it firmly. The size of a clone is reported for some rows only, either as once, few or many, or as a class for expanded clones.

V gene	D gene	J gene	CDR3 length	clone size	CDR3 protein	CDR3 DNA
TRBV6-5	NA	TRBJ2-2	15	once	CASSYGTGGVGELFF	TGTGCCAGCAGTTATGGTACTGGGGGCGTCGGGGAGCTGTTTTTT
TRBV19	TRBD2	TRBJ2-7	16	NA	CASSSPSGTSGYEQYF	TGTGCCAGTAGTAGCCCTTCCGGGACTAGCGGGTACGAGCAGTACTTC
TRBV6-2/TRBV6-3	NA	TRBJ1-4	12	NA	CASSYGGGKLFF	TGTGCCAGCAGTTACGGCGGGGGAAAACTGTTTTTT
TRBV7-2	TRBD1	TRBJ1-4	15	once	CASSTYRGTNEKLFF	TGTGCCAGCAGCACTTACAGGGGAACTAATGAAAAACTGTTTTTT
TRBV7-2	NA	TRBJ2-3	15	NA	CASSLAGGFTDTQYF	TGTGCCAGCAGCTTAGCGGGAGGCTTCACAGATACGCAGTATTTT
TRBV18	NA	TRBJ1-2	14	NA	CASSPRGTADGYTF	TGTGCCAGCTCACCACGGGGGACTGCGGATGGCTACACCTTC
TRBV12-3/TRBV12-4	TRBD1	TRBJ1-1	12	NA	CASSFSGQGAFF	TGTGCCAGCAGTTTCTCGGGACAGGGAGCTTTCTTT
TRBV12-3/TRBV12-4	NA	TRBJ2-1	11	NA	CASSPFNEQFF	TGTGCCAGCAGCCCTTTTAATGAGCAGTTCTTC
TRBV30	TRBD2	TRBJ2-3	15	NA	CAWGRTSGRTDTQYF	TGTGCCTGGGGTCGTACTAGCGGGAGAACAGATACGCAGTATTTT
TRBV3-1/TRBV3-2	NA	TRBJ1-5	13	many	CASSQSSRGPQHF	TGTGCCAGCAGCCAAAGCAGCAGAGGGCCCCAGCATTTT
TRBV7-2	TRBD2	TRBJ2-3	16	NA	CASSLVWTSRTDTQYF	TGTGCCAGCAGCTTAGTGTGGACTAGCAGGACAGATACGCAGTATTTT
TRBV9	TRBD1	TRBJ1-4	13	NA	CASSGDSDEKLFF	TGTGCCAGCAGCGGGGACAGCGATGAAAAACTGTTTTTT
TRBV28	TRBD2	TRBJ2-1	17	NA	CASSRTSGGSYYNEQFF	TGTGCCAGCAGCCGGACTAGCGGGGGATCCTATTACAATGAGCAGTTCTTC
TRBV3-1/TRBV3-2	TRBD2	TRBJ2-1	14	NA	CASSAVGGRNEQFF	TGTGCCAGCAGCGCTGTTGGCGGGAGGAATGAGCAGTTCTTC
TRBV18	TRBD2	TRBJ2-1	14	NA	CASSPTSGTFEQFF	TGTGCCAGCTCACCTACTAGCGGGACCTTTGAGCAGTTCTTC
TRBV6-2/TRBV6-3	TRBD1	TRBJ2-7	15	NA	CASSYSTGTGMEQYF	TGTGCCAGCAGTTACTCAACCGGGACAGGGATGGAACAGTACTTC
TRBV20-1	NA	TRBJ2-1	10	NA	CSAGRDEQFF	TGCAGTGCGGGGAGAGATGAGCAGTTCTTC
TRBV4-2	TRBD2	TRBJ2-7	16	NA	CASSQRLAGRSYEQYF	TGTGCCAGCAGCCAGCGGCTAGCGGGCCGCTCCTACGAGCAGTACTTC
TRBV6-6	NA	TRBJ1-2	15	NA	CASSPSAGEGYGYTF	TGTGCCAGCAGTCCCTCAGCGGGCGAAGGCTATGGCTACACCTTC
TRBV11-1	NA	TRBJ2-5	14	NA	CASSPTRDGETQYF	TGTGCCAGCAGCCCGACTAGAGATGGGGAGACCCAGTACTTC
TRBV9	TRBD2	TRBJ2-7	16	NA	CASSAGLAGGSYEQYF	TGTGCCAGCAGCGCGGGACTAGCGGGAGGATCCTACGAGCAGTACTTC
TRBV7-2	TRBD2	TRBJ2-7	16	NA	CASSNWAGTSVYEQYF	TGTGCCAGCAGCAACTGGGCCGGGACTAGTGTTTACGAGCAGTACTTC
TRBV6-5	TRBD1	TRBJ2-7	13	NA	CASSTDRGYEQYF	TGTGCCAGCAGTACGGACAGGGGCTACGAGCAGTACTTC
TRBV5-5	TRBD1	TRBJ2-7	15	once	CASSSTGGPSYEQYF	TGTGCCAGCAGCTCCACAGGGGGACCTTCCTACGAGCAGTACTTC
TRBV2	NA	TRBJ1-4	15	NA	CASSARGNKNEKLFF	TGTGCCAGCAGTGCCAGGGGAAATAAAAATGAAAAACTGTTTTTT
TRBV28	TRBD1	TRBJ2-7	14	NA	CASSLGTGRGEQYF	TGTGCCAGCAGTTTAGGGACAGGGAGGGGCGAGCAGTACTTC
TRBV6-6	TRBD1	TRBJ1-2	16	NA	CASSTVPGQGSGGYTF	TGTGCCAGCAGTACAGTCCCGGGACAGGGTTCGGGAGGCTACACCTTC
TRBV10-3	NA	TRBJ1-2	14	few	CAISLPSSGVGYTF	TGTGCCATCAGCCTTCCCAGCTCAGGGGTCGGCTACACCTTC
TRBV18	NA	TRBJ2-2	13	NA	CASVQGLSGELFF	TGTGCCAGCGTGCAGGGTTTGTCCGGGGAGCTGTTTTTT
TRBV5-4	TRBD1	TRBJ1-5	16	NA	CASSWGGGQGNQPQHF	TGTGCCAGCAGCTGGGGGGGTGGACAGGGGAATCAGCCCCAGCATTTT
TRBV10-3	NA	TRBJ1-5	13	once	CAISEIGDQPQHF	TGTGCCATCAGTGAAATAGGGGATCAGCCCCAGCATTTT
TRBV6-5	NA	TRBJ2-7	14	NA	CASSLYGNAYEQYF	TGTGCCAGCAGTCTTTACGGGAATGCTTACGAGCAGTACTTC